A selection of T cell receptor beta chains follows, all from one sample in a study of blood T cell repertoires in COVID-19. TCRdb's table, derived via immunoSEQ multiplex PCR, lists solely in-frame clones and lacks some. Among a few hundred thousand clones, 85% to 90% were seen once, and the ten largest hold less than 3.5%. Sequenced material: peripheral blood. Source of these receptors: a woman aged 30 to 39 with COVID-19, enrolled during active disease. Both conserved end residues are part of each CDR3. D genes are given only for firm matches. Expanded clones are given a class, and other clones once, few, many or no size at all.

j_gene | v_gene | d_gene | abundance | CDR3aa | CDR3nt
TRBJ1-3 | TRBV7-6 | NA | NA | CASSLAQGSGNTIYF | TGTGCCAGCAGCTTAGCTCAGGGGTCCGGAAACACCATATATTTT
TRBJ1-3 | TRBV5-1 | NA | few | CASSLAVTGSGNTIYF | TGCGCCAGCAGCTTGGCCGTGACAGGCTCTGGAAACACCATATATTTT
TRBJ1-2 | TRBV6-5 | NA | NA | CASSYLPDKNYGYTF | TGTGCCAGCAGTTACCTACCGGACAAGAACTATGGCTACACCTTC
TRBJ1-5 | TRBV19 | NA | NA | CASSIPGNQPQHF | TGTGCCAGTAGTATCCCGGGGAACCAGCCCCAGCATTTT
TRBJ1-3 | TRBV5-4 | NA | NA | CASSSGQTGSGNTIYF | TGTGCCAGCAGCTCCGGACAAACTGGTAGTGGAAACACCATATATTTT
TRBJ2-7 | TRBV19 | TRBD1 | NA | CASSRRQGVYEQYF | TGTGCCAGTAGCCGAAGACAGGGGGTCTACGAGCAGTACTTC
TRBJ2-3 | TRBV5-1 | NA | NA | CASSLAGVVDTQYF | TGCGCCAGCAGCTTGGCGGGAGTGGTAGATACGCAGTATTTT
TRBJ1-1 | TRBV6-1 | NA | once | CASSEYPTAVTEAFF | TGTGCCAGCAGTGAATATCCGACGGCGGTCACTGAAGCTTTCTTT
TRBJ1-1 | TRBV28 | NA | NA | CASSGRIEAFF | TGTGCCAGCAGTGGCAGGATTGAAGCTTTCTTT
TRBJ1-2 | TRBV11-2 | NA | NA | CASTVDSSFNYGYTF | TGTGCCAGCACAGTTGACAGCTCCTTTAACTATGGCTACACCTTC
TRBJ2-7 | TRBV28 | NA | few | CASSLSGRLAYEQYF | TGTGCCAGCAGTTTATCTGGGAGACTTGCCTACGAGCAGTACTTC
TRBJ1-2 | TRBV24-1 | TRBD1 | NA | CATSDPGQGAPGYTF | TGTGCCACCAGTGACCCGGGACAGGGGGCGCCTGGCTACACCTTC
TRBJ1-5 | TRBV30 | NA | NA | CAWSGRRGTSNQPQHF | TGTGCCTGGAGTGGGAGGAGGGGAACTAGCAATCAGCCCCAGCATTTT
TRBJ1-5 | TRBV28 | NA | NA | CASSVFLWQGGNQPQHF | TGTGCCAGCAGCGTATTTCTCTGGCAGGGCGGCAATCAGCCCCAGCATTTT
TRBJ2-7 | TRBV6-5 | TRBD1 | NA | CASEGQENYEQYF | TGTGCCAGCGAAGGACAGGAGAACTACGAGCAGTACTTC
TRBJ2-2 | TRBV12-5 | TRBD1 | NA | CASGLDPGQGYTGELFF | TGTGCTAGTGGTTTGGACCCGGGACAGGGATACACCGGGGAGCTGTTTTTT
TRBJ1-1 | TRBV11-1 | NA | NA | CASSPRVDAEAFF | TGTGCCAGCAGCCCCCGGGTCGACGCTGAAGCTTTCTTT
TRBJ2-5 | TRBV10-1 | TRBD2 | NA | CASSERLAGDQETQYF | TGCGCCAGCAGCGAAAGACTAGCGGGTGACCAAGAGACCCAGTACTTC
TRBJ2-3 | TRBV5-1 | NA | NA | CASSEGQKVDTQYF | TGCGCCAGCAGCGAGGGACAAAAGGTGGATACGCAGTATTTT
TRBJ2-2 | TRBV2 | NA | NA | CASNGVSNTGELFF | TGTGCCAGCAATGGAGTCTCGAACACCGGGGAGCTGTTTTTT
TRBJ2-5 | TRBV7-3 | TRBD2 | NA | CASSLLGGVETQYF | TGTGCCAGCAGCCTTTTGGGAGGGGTAGAGACCCAGTACTTC
TRBJ2-7 | TRBV9 | TRBD2 | NA | CASSPRQGLAGLGEQYF | TGTGCCAGCAGCCCCCGGCAGGGACTAGCGGGATTGGGGGAGCAGTACTTC
TRBJ1-2 | TRBV30 | NA | NA | CASQVGGLYTF | TGTGCCTCCCAGGTCGGGGGGCTCTACACCTTC
TRBJ2-1 | TRBV7-2 | NA | NA | CASSWLRVSYNEQFF | TGTGCCAGCAGCTGGTTGCGGGTCTCCTACAATGAGCAGTTCTTC
TRBJ1-1 | TRBV9 | NA | NA | CASSGGINRVENTEAFF | TGTGCCAGCAGTGGTGGGATAAACAGGGTCGAGAACACTGAAGCTTTCTTT
TRBJ2-1 | TRBV5-1 | NA | once | CASSFSGESYNEQFF | TGCGCCAGCAGCTTCAGTGGGGAGTCCTACAATGAGCAGTTCTTC
TRBJ1-1 | TRBV27 | TRBD1 | NA | CASRPTGGWLMNTEAFF | TGTGCCAGCAGACCTACAGGGGGGTGGTTGATGAACACTGAAGCTTTCTTT
TRBJ2-7 | TRBV7-9 | TRBD2 | NA | CAAVGTSSYEQYF | TGTGCCGCAGTGGGGACTAGCTCCTACGAGCAGTACTTC
TRBJ2-2 | TRBV5-1 | TRBD1 | once | CASSLGDRRGTGELFF | TGCGCCAGCAGCTTGGGGGACAGGAGGGGAACCGGGGAGCTGTTTTTT
TRBJ1-1 | TRBV7-9 | TRBD1 | NA | CASSPPGQGIMNTEAFF | TGTGCCAGCAGCCCACCGGGACAGGGGATCATGAACACTGAAGCTTTCTTT
TRBJ2-4 | TRBV2 | NA | NA | CASSGGSWAKNIQYF | TGTGCCAGCAGTGGTGGGAGTTGGGCCAAAAACATTCAGTACTTC
TRBJ2-1 | TRBV13 | NA | NA | CASSLEKGLLVRNEQFF | TGTGCCAGCAGCTTAGAGAAGGGGTTACTGGTGCGGAATGAGCAGTTCTTC
TRBJ2-1 | TRBV30 | TRBD1 | NA | CAWSVLIGTGGDEQFF | TGTGCCTGGAGTGTACTTATTGGGACAGGGGGCGATGAGCAGTTCTTC
TRBJ2-7 | TRBV5-4 | NA | NA | CASSWRGEQYF | TGTGCCAGCAGCTGGAGGGGCGAGCAGTACTTC
TRBJ1-1 | TRBV18 | NA | NA | CASSPLQGSSTEAFF | TGTGCCAGCTCACCCCTACAGGGTTCGAGTACTGAAGCTTTCTTT
TRBJ1-4 | TRBV7-2 | NA | NA | CASSFRQEKLFF | TGTGCCAGCAGCTTCAGGCAGGAAAAACTGTTTTTT
TRBJ1-2 | TRBV3-1/TRBV3-2 | NA | NA | CASSQDLLQGSFYGYTF | TGTGCCAGCAGCCAAGATCTACTACAGGGCTCATTCTATGGCTACACCTTC
TRBJ1-3 | TRBV7-9 | NA | NA | CASSLIRGISGNTIYF | TGTGCCAGCAGCTTAATCAGGGGTATCTCTGGAAACACCATATATTTT
TRBJ2-7 | TRBV4-2 | TRBD1 | NA | CASRRQGANEQYF | TGTGCCAGCAGACGACAGGGGGCGAACGAGCAGTACTTC
TRBJ1-4 | TRBV19 | NA | once | CASMRVATNEKLFF | TGTGCCAGTATGCGGGTCGCAACTAATGAAAAACTGTTTTTT
TRBJ1-5 | TRBV12-5 | TRBD1 | once | CASGLEHRDRVNQPQHF | TGTGCTAGTGGTTTGGAGCACCGGGACAGGGTCAACCAGCCCCAGCATTTT
TRBJ1-5 | TRBV27 | NA | NA | CASSVQGPGQPQHF | TGTGCCAGCAGTGTCCAGGGGCCAGGACAGCCCCAGCATTTT
TRBJ2-1 | TRBV19 | TRBD2 | NA | CASTQRPGLVAPNEQFF | TGTGCCAGTACCCAGAGACCGGGACTAGTGGCCCCCAATGAGCAGTTCTTC
TRBJ2-3 | TRBV19 | NA | NA | CASSPRGRDTQYF | TGTGCCAGTAGTCCCCGCGGCCGAGATACGCAGTATTTT
TRBJ2-3 | TRBV6-5 | NA | NA | CASSPYDRGTDTQYF | TGTGCCAGCAGTCCCTACGACAGAGGCACAGATACGCAGTATTTT